The clone carrying this TCR beta chain is a singleton in its sample. Its target is unknown. CDR1 and CDR2 (germline): MNHNS, SASEGT. V was trimmed by 1 base and J by 2 bases, leaving 9 bases between them. CDR3 length: 14 amino acids. The sample originates from a study of cytomegalovirus exposure and HLA in healthy donors. PCR involved 60 Vbeta and 13 Jbeta primers. The protocol was immunoSEQ multiplex PCR, while the TCRdb copy is restricted to in-frame clones and leaves out a portion. The sample has 95,000 to 100,000 clones; roughly 79% are singletons. Study-level points and caveats: Most subjects' HLA-A and HLA-B alleles were reportedly predicted from TCR beta sequences. Specific recognition of CMV antigens was confirmed in vitro for a few chains (all CMV-associated). Being productive about 87% or about 30% of the time was typical of most TCR beta V segments in an earlier analysis.

Sequencing was carried out using PBMCs. The V and J genes are TRBV6-1 and TRBJ2-7; a weak D match, TRBD1 (6 bases). This TCR came from a man aged 40-50 years in good health and CMV-seronegative. CDR3 loop: CASSEGRGAYEQYF. CDR3 DNA: TGTGCCAGCAGTGAAGGCAGGGGAGCCTACGAGCAGTACTTC.